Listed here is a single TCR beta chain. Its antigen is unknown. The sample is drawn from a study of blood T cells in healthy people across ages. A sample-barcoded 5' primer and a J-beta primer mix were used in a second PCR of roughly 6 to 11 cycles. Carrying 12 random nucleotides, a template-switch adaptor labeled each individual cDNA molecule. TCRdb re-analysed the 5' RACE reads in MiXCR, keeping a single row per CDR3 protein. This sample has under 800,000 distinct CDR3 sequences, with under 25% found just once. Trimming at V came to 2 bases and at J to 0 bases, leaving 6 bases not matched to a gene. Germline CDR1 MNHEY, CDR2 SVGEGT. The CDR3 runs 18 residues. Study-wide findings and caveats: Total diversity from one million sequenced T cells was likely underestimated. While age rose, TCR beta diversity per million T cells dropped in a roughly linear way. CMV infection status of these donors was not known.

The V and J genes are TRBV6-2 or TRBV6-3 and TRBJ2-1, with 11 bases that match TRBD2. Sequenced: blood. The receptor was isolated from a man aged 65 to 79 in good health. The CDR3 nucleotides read TGTGCCAGCAGTTACCCTTCTAGCGGGAGGCCCTCCTACAATGAGCAGTTCTTC. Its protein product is CASSYPSSGRPSYNEQFF.